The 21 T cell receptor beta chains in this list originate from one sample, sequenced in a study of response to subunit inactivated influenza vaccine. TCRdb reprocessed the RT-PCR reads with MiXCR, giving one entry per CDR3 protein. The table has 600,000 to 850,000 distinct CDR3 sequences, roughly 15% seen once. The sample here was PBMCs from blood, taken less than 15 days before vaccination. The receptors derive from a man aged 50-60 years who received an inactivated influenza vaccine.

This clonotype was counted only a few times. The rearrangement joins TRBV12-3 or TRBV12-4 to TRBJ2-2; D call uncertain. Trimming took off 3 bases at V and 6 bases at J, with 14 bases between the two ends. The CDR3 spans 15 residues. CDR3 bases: TGTGCCAGCAGTTTTTTACTACCAATCGCCGGGGAGCTGTTTTTT. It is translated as CASSFLLPIAGELFF.

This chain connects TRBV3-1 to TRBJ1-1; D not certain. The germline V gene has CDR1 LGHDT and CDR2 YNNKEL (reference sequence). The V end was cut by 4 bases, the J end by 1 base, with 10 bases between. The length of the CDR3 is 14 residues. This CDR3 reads CASSRLRKNTEAFF. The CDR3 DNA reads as TGTGCCAGCAGCCGACTCCGAAAGAACACTGAAGCTTTCTTT.

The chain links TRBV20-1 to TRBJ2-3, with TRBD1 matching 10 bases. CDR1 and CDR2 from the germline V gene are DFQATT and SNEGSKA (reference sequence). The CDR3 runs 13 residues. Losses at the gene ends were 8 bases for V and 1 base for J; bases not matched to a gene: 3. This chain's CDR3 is CSFGTGGTDTQYF. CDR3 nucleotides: TGCAGTTTCGGGACAGGGGGCACAGATACGCAGTATTTT.

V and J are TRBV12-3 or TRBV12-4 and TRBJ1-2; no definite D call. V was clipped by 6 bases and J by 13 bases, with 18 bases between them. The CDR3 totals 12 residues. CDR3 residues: CASSLGRGRLTF. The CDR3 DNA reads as TGTGCCAGCAGCCTCGGACGTGGGCGTCTCACCTTC.

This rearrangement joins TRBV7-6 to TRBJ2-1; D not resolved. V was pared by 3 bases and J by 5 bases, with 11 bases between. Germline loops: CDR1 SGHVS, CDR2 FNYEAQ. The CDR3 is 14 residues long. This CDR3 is CASSLRHGNNEQFF. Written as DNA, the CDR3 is TGTGCCAGCAGCTTGAGGCACGGAAACAATGAGCAGTTCTTC.

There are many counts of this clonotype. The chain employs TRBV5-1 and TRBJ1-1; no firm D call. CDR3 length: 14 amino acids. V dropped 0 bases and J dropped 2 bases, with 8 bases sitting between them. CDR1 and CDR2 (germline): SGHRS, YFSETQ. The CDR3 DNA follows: TGCGCCAGCAGCTTGGTAGGCAGCAACACTGAAGCTTTCTTT. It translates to CASSLVGSNTEAFF.

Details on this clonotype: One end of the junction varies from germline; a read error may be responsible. The CDR3 sequence: CASILTGSAGTEAFF. The CDR3, as DNA: TGCGCCAGCATCTTGACAGGGTCGGCGGGCACTGAAGCTTTCTTT. The chain uses TRBV5-1 and TRBJ1-1, with 7 bases matching TRBD1. From germline, CDR1 is SGHRS and CDR2 YFSETQ. The CDR3 spans 15 residues.

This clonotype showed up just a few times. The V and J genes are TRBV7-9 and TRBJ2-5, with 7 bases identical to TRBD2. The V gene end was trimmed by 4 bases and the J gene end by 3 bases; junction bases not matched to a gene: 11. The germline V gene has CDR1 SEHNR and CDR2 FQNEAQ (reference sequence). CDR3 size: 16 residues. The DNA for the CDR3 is TGTGCCAGCAGCTGGACGGGACTACCGAACGAAGAGACCCAGTACTTC. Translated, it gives CASSWTGLPNEETQYF.

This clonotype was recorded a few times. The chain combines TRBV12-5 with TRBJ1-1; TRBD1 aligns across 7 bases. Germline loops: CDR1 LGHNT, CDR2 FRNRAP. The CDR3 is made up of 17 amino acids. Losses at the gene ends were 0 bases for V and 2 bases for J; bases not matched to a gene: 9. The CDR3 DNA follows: TGTGCTAGTGGTTTGGTAGACGTTGGGACAGAAAACACTGAAGCTTTCTTT. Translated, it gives CASGLVDVGTENTEAFF.

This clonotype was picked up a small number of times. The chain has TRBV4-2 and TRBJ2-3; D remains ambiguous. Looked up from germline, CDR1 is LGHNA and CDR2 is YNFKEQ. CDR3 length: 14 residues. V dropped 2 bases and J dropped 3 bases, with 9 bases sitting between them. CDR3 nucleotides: TGTGCCAGCAGCCAAAGTGCAGGAACAGATACGCAGTATTTT. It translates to CASSQSAGTDTQYF.

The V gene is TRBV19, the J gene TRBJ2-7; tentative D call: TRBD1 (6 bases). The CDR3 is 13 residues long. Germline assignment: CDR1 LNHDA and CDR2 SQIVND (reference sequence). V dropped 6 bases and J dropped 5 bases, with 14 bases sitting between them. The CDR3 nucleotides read TGTGCCAGTAGGTCCAGGGGACGGGACGAGCAGTACTTC. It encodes CASRSRGRDEQYF. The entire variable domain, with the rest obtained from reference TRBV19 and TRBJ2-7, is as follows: DGGITQSPKYLFRKEGQNVTLSCEQNLNHDAMYWYRQDPGQGLRLIYYSQIVNDFQKGDIAEGYSVSREKKESFPLTVTSAQKNPTAFYLCASRSRGRDEQYFGPGTRLTVT.

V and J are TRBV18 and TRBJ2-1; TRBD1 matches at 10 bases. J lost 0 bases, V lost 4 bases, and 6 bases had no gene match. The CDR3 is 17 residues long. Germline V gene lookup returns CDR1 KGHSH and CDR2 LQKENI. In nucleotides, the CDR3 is TGTGCCAGCTCACAATCGGGACAGGGGATCTCCTACAATGAGCAGTTCTTC. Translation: CASSQSGQGISYNEQFF.

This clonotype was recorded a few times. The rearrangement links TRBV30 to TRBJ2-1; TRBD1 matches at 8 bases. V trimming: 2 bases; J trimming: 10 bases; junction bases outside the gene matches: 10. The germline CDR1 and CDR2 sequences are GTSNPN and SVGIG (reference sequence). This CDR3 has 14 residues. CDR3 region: CAWSITGQGNEQFF. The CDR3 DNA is TGTGCCTGGAGTATAACTGGACAGGGCAACGAGCAGTTCTTC. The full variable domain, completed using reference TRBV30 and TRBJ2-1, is SQTIHQWPATLVQPVGSPLSLECTVEGTSNPNLYWYRQAAGRGLQLLFYSVGIGQISSEVPQNLSASRPQDRQFILSSKKLLLSDSGFYLCAWSITGQGNEQFFGPGTRLTVL.

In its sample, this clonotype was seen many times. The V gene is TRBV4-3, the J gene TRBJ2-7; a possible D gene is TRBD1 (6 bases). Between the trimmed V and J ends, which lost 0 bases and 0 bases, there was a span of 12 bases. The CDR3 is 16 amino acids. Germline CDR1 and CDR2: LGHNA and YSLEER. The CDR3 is CASSQDPQGSSYEQYF. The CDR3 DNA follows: TGCGCCAGCAGCCAAGATCCCCAGGGGAGCTCCTACGAGCAGTACTTC.

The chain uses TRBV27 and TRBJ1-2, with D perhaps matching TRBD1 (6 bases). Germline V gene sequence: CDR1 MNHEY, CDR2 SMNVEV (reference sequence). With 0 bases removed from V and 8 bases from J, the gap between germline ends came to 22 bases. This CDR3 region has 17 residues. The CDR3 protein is CASSLSPSTGAPRGYTF. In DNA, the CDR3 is TGTGCCAGCAGTTTATCCCCCTCGACAGGAGCCCCAAGGGGCTACACCTTC.

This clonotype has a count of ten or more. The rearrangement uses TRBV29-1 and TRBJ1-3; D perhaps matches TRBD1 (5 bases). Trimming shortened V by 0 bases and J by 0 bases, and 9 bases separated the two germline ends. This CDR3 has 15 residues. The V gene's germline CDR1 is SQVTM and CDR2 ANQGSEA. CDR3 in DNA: TGCAGCGTTGAAGATGTTGGGGGCTCTGGAAACACCATATATTTT. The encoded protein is CSVEDVGGSGNTIYF.

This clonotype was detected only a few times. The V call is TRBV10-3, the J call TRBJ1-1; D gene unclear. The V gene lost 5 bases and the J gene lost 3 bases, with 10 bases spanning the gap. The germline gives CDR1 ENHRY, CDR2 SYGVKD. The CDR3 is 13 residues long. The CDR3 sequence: CAISRVRDTEAFF. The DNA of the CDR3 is TGTGCCATCAGTCGAGTTAGGGACACTGAAGCTTTCTTT.

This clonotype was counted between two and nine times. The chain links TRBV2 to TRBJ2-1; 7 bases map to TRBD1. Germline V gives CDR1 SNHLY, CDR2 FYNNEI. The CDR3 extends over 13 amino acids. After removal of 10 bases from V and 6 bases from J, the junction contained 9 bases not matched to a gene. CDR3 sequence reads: CATQKNRGNEQFF. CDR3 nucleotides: TGTGCCACCCAAAAAAACAGGGGCAATGAGCAGTTCTTC.

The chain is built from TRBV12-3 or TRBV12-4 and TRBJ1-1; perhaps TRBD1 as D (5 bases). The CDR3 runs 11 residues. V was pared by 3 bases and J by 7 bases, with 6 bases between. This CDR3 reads CASSLGLEAFF. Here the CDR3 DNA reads TGTGCCAGCAGTTTGGGGCTTGAAGCTTTCTTT.

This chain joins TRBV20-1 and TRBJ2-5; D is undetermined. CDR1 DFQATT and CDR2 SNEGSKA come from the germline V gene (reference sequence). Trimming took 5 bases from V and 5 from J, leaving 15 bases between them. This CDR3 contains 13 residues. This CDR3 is CSAPGPFQETQYF. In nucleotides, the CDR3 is TGCAGTGCTCCTGGACCCTTCCAGGAGACCCAGTACTTC.

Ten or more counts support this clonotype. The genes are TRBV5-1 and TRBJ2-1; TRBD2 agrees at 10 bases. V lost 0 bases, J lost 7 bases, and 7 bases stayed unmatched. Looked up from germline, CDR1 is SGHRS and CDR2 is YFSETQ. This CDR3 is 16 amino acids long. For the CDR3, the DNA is TGCGCCAGCAGCTTGGTTATAGCGGGAGGTGGTAATGAGCAGTTCTTC. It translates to CASSLVIAGGGNEQFF.